These 21 T cell receptor beta chains came from one sample sequenced in a study of regulatory T cells in long-lasting Graves disease. The time point was: newly diagnosed GD, antithyroid drugs for less than 3 months. Isolated PBMC RNA provided the starting material for the TCR library. Libraries of TCR beta came from iRepertoire HTBI primers plus Arm-PCR of CDR3 regions. Using its own MiXCR run on the multiplex PCR reads, TCRdb lists one record per CDR3 protein. In the table there are some 500,000 distinct CDR3 sequences, approximately 15% of which are singletons. The same sample was also used in a study of T cells in Graves' hyperthyroidism and ophthalmopathy.

Material: peripheral blood mononuclear cells (PBMCs), obtained at new diagnosis, from a patient treated with antithyroid drugs. These receptors were obtained from a man aged 30-40 years with Graves disease.

For this clonotype: A read error may explain this, as a much larger clone is one base away. The chain carries TRBV7-2 and TRBJ1-6; tentatively, D is TRBD1 (5 bases). Germline values: CDR1 SGHTA, CDR2 FQGNSA. CDR3 length: 11 residues. CDR3 in amino acids: CASGLGGDRHF. The DNA of the CDR3 is TGTGCCAGCGGCTTAGGAGGGGACCGGCACTTT.

In its sample, this clonotype was seen a few times. The chain has TRBV3-1 and TRBJ2-1; unclear D gene. V lost 3 bases, J lost 1 base, and 13 bases lay in between. The CDR3 runs to 16 residues. CDR1 is LGHDT and CDR2 is YNNKEL in the germline V gene (reference sequence). The CDR3: CASSQARLRSYNEQFF. The DNA of the CDR3 is TGTGCCAGCAGCCAGGCTAGATTAAGATCCTACAATGAGCAGTTCTTC.

Ten or more counts support this clonotype. The V and J genes are TRBV10-3 and TRBJ2-2; the D gene is possibly TRBD2 (7 bases). Trimming pared 3 bases from V and 7 bases from J, leaving 21 bases between. The CDR3 extends over 17 amino acids. The V gene's germline CDR1 is ENHRY and CDR2 SYGVKD. CDR3 amino acids: CAISDYLAERGNGELFF. DNA for the CDR3: TGTGCCATCAGTGACTATCTAGCGGAGAGGGGGAACGGGGAGCTGTTTTTT.

This clonotype was seen ten or more times. This chain links TRBV27 with TRBJ2-4, with 7 bases matching TRBD1. The CDR3 is 15 residues long. The germline V gene has CDR1 MNHEY and CDR2 SMNVEV (reference sequence). The ends lost 6 bases at V and 1 base at J; junction bases unmatched: 6. CDR3 nucleotide sequence: TGTGCCAGCAGCAATCCGGGACAGGCCAAAAACATTCAGTACTTC. This sequence encodes CASSNPGQAKNIQYF.

This clonotype was seen only a few times. The rearrangement uses TRBV29-1 and TRBJ2-7; perhaps TRBD1 as D (5 bases). Germline CDR1 and CDR2: SQVTM and ANQGSEA. The V end was cut by 1 base, the J end by 2 bases, with 9 bases between. The CDR3 consists of 13 residues. The CDR3 here is CSVEGGETYEQYF. For the CDR3, the DNA is TGCAGCGTTGAAGGGGGCGAGACCTACGAGCAGTACTTC.

J is TRBJ1-5 and V is TRBV24-1; D remains ambiguous. V lost 0 bases and J 0 bases, leaving 2 bases between the germline ends. The CDR3 sequence is 14 residues long. Germline V lookup: CDR1 KGHDR, CDR2 SFDVKD. Here the CDR3 reads CATSDLRSNQPQHF. The CDR3 region has the DNA TGTGCCACCAGTGATTTGCGTAGCAATCAGCCCCAGCATTTT.

This clonotype was counted a few times. The chain combines TRBV6-2 or TRBV6-3 with TRBJ2-1; tentatively, D is TRBD1 (6 bases). Trimming left V 2 bases short and J 7 bases short, with 15 bases between. The CDR3 covers 15 residues. From germline, CDR1 is MNHEY and CDR2 SVGEGT. This CDR3 is CASSYQPGVLNEQFF. DNA of the CDR3: TGTGCCAGCAGTTACCAGCCAGGGGTATTGAATGAGCAGTTCTTC.

This clonotype was observed a few times. The rearrangement uses TRBV15 and TRBJ1-5, with a tentative D call TRBD1 (5 bases). Germline CDR1 and CDR2: LNHNV and YYDKDF (reference sequence). The V and J ends lost 8 bases and 7 bases respectively, with 12 bases between them. The CDR3 consists of 12 residues. The CDR3 region is CATGMGGQPQHF. The CDR3 DNA reads as TGTGCCACCGGCATGGGGGGACAGCCCCAGCATTTT.

This clonotype was detected only a few times. The rearrangement links TRBV29-1 to TRBJ2-4; D is perhaps TRBD1 or TRBD2 (5 bases each). Looked up from germline, CDR1 is SQVTM and CDR2 is ANQGSEA. The CDR3 has 15 amino acids. Trimming took 6 bases from V and 1 from J, leaving 16 bases between them. In nucleotides, the CDR3 is TGCAGCGTACCCAACGACCGGGACGCCAAAAACATTCAGTACTTC. Encoded protein: CSVPNDRDAKNIQYF.

This clonotype was counted many times. V usage is TRBV30 and J usage is TRBJ1-1; 8 bases agree with TRBD1. Unmatched junction bases numbered 9, after V lost 5 bases and J lost 4 bases. Germline values: CDR1 GTSNPN, CDR2 SVGIG (reference sequence). This CDR3 region has 14 residues. The chain's CDR3 is CAWARTGRGTEAFF. The CDR3 DNA is TGTGCCTGGGCCCGGACAGGGAGGGGCACTGAAGCTTTCTTT.

This clonotype came up many times. The chain employs TRBV12-3 or TRBV12-4 and TRBJ2-5, with D uncertain. V was cut by 6 bases and J by 0 bases, with 5 bases left in between. CDR3 length: 12 amino acids. The CDR3 bases are TGTGCCAGCAGGGAAAACCAAGAGACCCAGTACTTC. Translation: CASRENQETQYF.

V usage is TRBV24-1 and J usage is TRBJ2-5; TRBD1 aligns across 8 bases. Germline V gives CDR1 KGHDR, CDR2 SFDVKD. V shed 9 bases and J 5 bases; nucleotides not matched to a gene: 7. The CDR3 totals 13 residues. Written as DNA, the CDR3 is TGTGCCACCGCGGACAGGGCGGTGGAGACCCAGTACTTC. Its protein product is CATADRAVETQYF.

This clonotype was seen a handful of times. This chain uses TRBV7-9 with TRBJ2-6; 10 positions match TRBD2. The CDR3 has 17 amino acids. Germline-derived CDR1 and CDR2 are SEHNR and FQNEAQ (reference sequence). V dropped 8 bases and J dropped 1; count of bases not matched to a gene: 8. The chain's CDR3 is CASGRLAGVSGANVLTF. For the CDR3, the DNA is TGTGCCAGCGGCCGGCTAGCGGGAGTATCTGGGGCCAACGTCCTGACTTTC.

Many counts were recorded for this clonotype. This chain uses TRBV11-2 with TRBJ1-4, with TRBD1 identical over 7 bases. The CDR3 covers 12 residues. CDR1 SGHAT and CDR2 FQNNGV come from the germline V gene. The V segment lost 4 bases and the J segment 8 bases; nucleotides outside the gene matches: 1. CDR3 amino acids: CASSYRGEKLFF. For the CDR3, the DNA is TGTGCCAGCAGCTACAGGGGCGAAAAACTGTTTTTT.

This chain joins TRBV6-1 and TRBJ2-6; 7 positions agree with TRBD2. This CDR3 region has 16 residues. Germline CDR1 is MNHNS and CDR2 is SASEGT. With V trimmed by 6 bases and J by 1 base, 6 bases remained unmatched. The CDR3 DNA reads TGTGCCAGCAGGCGACCGGGGGGATCTGGGGCCAACGTCCTGACTTTC. This codes for CASRRPGGSGANVLTF.

This chain links TRBV4-1 with TRBJ2-1; 7 nucleotides line up with TRBD2. The CDR3 is 14 amino acids. Per the germline V gene, CDR1 is MGHRA and CDR2 is YSYEKL. V dropped 2 bases and J dropped 7; count of bases not matched to a gene: 5. The CDR3 reads CASSQSGNGNEQFF. CDR3 DNA: TGCGCCAGCAGCCAAAGCGGGAATGGTAATGAGCAGTTCTTC.

This clonotype has just a few counts. CDR3 coding DNA: TGTGCCACCAGTGACAGCGGGAAATCCTACAATGAGCAGTTCTTC. Residues: CATSDSGKSYNEQFF. The rearrangement uses TRBV24-1 and TRBJ2-1; 7 bases are shared with TRBD2. The CDR3 spans 15 residues. The germline V gene has CDR1 KGHDR and CDR2 SFDVKD. The V gene end was trimmed by 4 bases and the J gene end by 1 base; junction bases not matched to a gene: 3.

This clonotype was recorded at least ten times. The genes are TRBV2 and TRBJ2-5; TRBD1 might be the D (5 bases). Germline CDR1 SNHLY, CDR2 FYNNEI. The CDR3 length is 14 residues. Trimming cost V 3 bases and J 5 bases, with 13 bases left between them. The CDR3 region is CASSDVQAGETQYF. CDR3 DNA: TGTGCCAGCAGTGATGTACAGGCTGGGGAGACCCAGTACTTC.

There are many counts of this clonotype. This chain joins TRBV7-3 and TRBJ2-3; TRBD1 might be the D (6 bases). The germline CDR1 and CDR2 sequences are SGHTA and FQGTGA. The CDR3 totals 16 residues. V was pared by 5 bases and J by 0 bases, with 15 bases between. In nucleotides, the CDR3 is TGTGCCAGCAGCACCCAAGGACAGACTAGCACAGATACGCAGTATTTT. Translated: CASSTQGQTSTDTQYF.

This chain joins TRBV4-1 and TRBJ2-1, with D possibly being TRBD1 (6 bases). V was trimmed by 4 bases and J by 7 bases, leaving 14 bases between them. The CDR3 runs 14 residues. Germline V gene lookup returns CDR1 MGHRA and CDR2 YSYEKL. CDR3 coding DNA: TGCGCCAGCAGCCGGTTACAGGGATCGAATGAGCAGTTCTTC. Its translation: CASSRLQGSNEQFF.

This clonotype was detected only a few times. V usage is TRBV18 and J usage is TRBJ1-2; D may be TRBD1 (5 bases). Germline CDR1 reads KGHSH; CDR2 reads LQKENI. This CDR3 has 15 amino acids. V was pared by 3 bases and J by 2 bases, with 13 bases between. The CDR3 DNA sequence: TGTGCCAGCTCACCTCAGGGTCTAGCGAACTATGGCTACACCTTC. Protein: CASSPQGLANYGYTF.